Presented here are 30 T cell receptor beta chains from one specimen sequenced in a study of OX40 agonist ivuxolimab in advanced cancers. Library preparation used the immunoSEQ multiplex PCR assay. TCRdb stores this immuneACCESS table with in-frame sequences only. Part of the clones is absent; in the studies checked, under half of the shortfall reflects unresolved V genes, and no reason is known for the rest. Counted in this sample were about 91,000 clones; over 75% of them appeared once. The ten largest make up over 1.5% of the sample. This specimen consisted of CD4+ or CD8+ T cells sorted from blood, obtained in a trial of the OX40 agonist ivuxolimab. The receptors come from an adult with an advanced solid tumor such as melanoma, head and neck, liver or kidney cancer.

The chain's CDR3 is CAGRRESTDTQYF. The CDR3 coding sequence is TGTGCCGGTAGGCGGGAGTCTACAGATACGCAGTATTTT. The chain links TRBV2 to TRBJ2-3; 7 bases map to TRBD2. V lost 11 bases to trimming and J lost 3 bases; unmatched junction nucleotides: 8. This CDR3 has 13 residues. CDR1 and CDR2 from the germline V gene are SNHLY and FYNNEI.

The chain is built from TRBV2 and TRBJ1-1; D is unclear. CDR1 SNHLY and CDR2 FYNNEI come from the germline V gene. Trimming took off 3 bases at V and 1 base at J, with 6 bases between the two ends. The CDR3 has 13 amino acids. The CDR3 sequence is CASSEGPNTEAFF. CDR3 DNA sequence: TGTGCCAGCAGTGAGGGTCCGAACACTGAAGCTTTCTTT.

The V call is TRBV18, the J call TRBJ2-1, with 7 bases matching TRBD2. J was trimmed by 4 bases and V by 3 bases; bases with no gene match: 15. This CDR3 has 18 residues. CDR1 and CDR2 (germline): KGHSH, LQKENI. The CDR3 loop reads CASSPREVLAAVYNEQFF. DNA for the CDR3: TGTGCCAGCTCACCTCGGGAGGTCCTAGCGGCCGTGTACAATGAGCAGTTCTTC.

This clone was seen a handful of times. The J gene is TRBJ2-3, the V gene TRBV7-3; D is uncertain. V lost 5 bases and J lost 4, with 10 bases in between. The CDR3 has 13 residues. Germline V gene sequence: CDR1 SGHTA, CDR2 FQGTGA. This chain's CDR3 is CASSLVPADTQYF. CDR3 coding DNA: TGTGCCAGCAGCCTCGTACCGGCAGATACGCAGTATTTT.

This clone appeared a few times. The rearrangement joins TRBV5-1 to TRBJ1-2; 8 bases are shared with TRBD1. CDR3 length equals 14 residues. With V trimmed by 4 bases and J by 8 bases, 10 bases remained unmatched. Per the germline V gene, CDR1 is SGHRS and CDR2 is YFSETQ. The CDR3 sequence: CASSRTTGAEGYTF. DNA of the CDR3: TGCGCCAGCAGCCGGACGACAGGGGCCGAGGGCTACACCTTC. Supplemented by reference TRBV5-1 and TRBJ1-2, the full variable domain reads KAGVTQTPRYLIKTRGQQVTLSCSPISGHRSVSWYQQTPGQGLQFLFEYFSETQRNKGNFPGRFSGRQFSNSRSEMNVSTLELGDSALYLCASSRTTGAEGYTFGSGTRLTVV.

The chain carries TRBV20-1 and TRBJ1-1; D gene unclear. Germline CDR1 and CDR2: DFQATT and SNEGSKA (reference sequence). Trimming cost V 3 bases and J 3 bases, with 5 bases left between them. The CDR3 runs 11 residues. CDR3 nucleotides: TGCAGTGCTAGCTTTTACACTGAAGCTTTCTTT. Translating gives CSASFYTEAFF.

The chain combines TRBV4-1 with TRBJ2-1; D call uncertain. Germline assignment: CDR1 MGHRA and CDR2 YSYEKL. This CDR3 has 14 amino acids. V lost 1 base, J lost 2 bases, and 6 bases lay in between. CDR3 sequence reads: CASSQVIPYNEQFF. As DNA, the CDR3 is TGCGCCAGCAGCCAAGTTATCCCCTACAATGAGCAGTTCTTC.

This clone showed up just once. This chain uses TRBV5-1 with TRBJ2-7; 7 bases match TRBD1. Trimming removed 7 bases from V and 2 bases from J; junction bases left unmatched: 6. CDR1 SGHRS and CDR2 YFSETQ come from the germline V gene. This CDR3 comprises 13 residues. This CDR3 reads CASAQGDTYEQYF. CDR3 nucleotide sequence: TGCGCCAGCGCCCAGGGGGACACCTACGAGCAGTACTTC.

The chain joins TRBV16 to TRBJ2-1, with 9 bases aligning to TRBD1. V was clipped by 2 bases and J by 13 bases; unmatched bases: 6. CDR3 size: 13 residues. CDR1 is KGHSY, CDR2 FQNENV, per germline. CDR3: CASSQVSGQGQFF. The CDR3 nucleotides are TGTGCCAGCAGCCAAGTGTCGGGACAGGGTCAGTTCTTC. Together with reference TRBV16 and TRBJ2-1, the CDR3 gives the full variable domain: GEEVAQTPKHLVRGEGQKAKLYCAPIKGHSYVFWYQQVLKNEFKFLISFQNENVFDETGMPKERFSAKCLPNSPCSLEIQATKLEDSAVYFCASSQVSGQGQFFGPGTRLTVL.

This sequence joins TRBV20-1 and TRBJ1-1, with a possible D match to TRBD1 (5 bases). The V gene lost 8 bases and the J gene lost 5 bases, with 12 bases spanning the gap. Germline V lookup: CDR1 DFQATT, CDR2 SNEGSKA (reference sequence). CDR3 length equals 11 residues. CDR3 coding DNA: TGCAGTTCAGACAGCAAGACTGAAGCTTTCTTT. As protein: CSSDSKTEAFF.

V is TRBV18 and J is TRBJ2-1, with 7 bases fitting TRBD2. This CDR3 comprises 16 residues. V lost 6 bases to trimming and J lost 8 bases; unmatched junction nucleotides: 16. Germline V gene data show CDR1 as KGHSH and CDR2 as LQKENI. The CDR3 nucleotides are TGTGCCAGCTCTCCCAGACGGGGGAGGGCCAGTGATGAGCAGTTCTTC. Translated, it gives CASSPRRGRASDEQFF.

The chain has TRBV6-4 and TRBJ1-5, with D maybe TRBD1 (5 bases). This CDR3 spans 13 amino acids. Germline V lookup: CDR1 MRHNA, CDR2 SNTAGT. V was shortened by 11 bases and J by 7 bases, with 18 bases between the two germline ends. The CDR3 DNA is TGTGCCCGATCTGCTAGGGGAGGCCAGCCCCAGCATTTT. Translating gives CARSARGGQPQHF.

V and J are TRBV19 and TRBJ1-2; D remains ambiguous. V was cut by 3 bases and J by 2 bases, with 13 bases left in between. This CDR3 has 15 residues. Germline CDR1 LNHDA, CDR2 SQIVND (reference sequence). The CDR3 is CASSISLTVNYGYTF. DNA of the CDR3: TGTGCCAGTAGTATTTCCCTGACGGTAAACTATGGCTACACCTTC.

The chain uses TRBV10-3 and TRBJ2-6, with a possible D match to TRBD1 (5 bases). Germline values: CDR1 ENHRY, CDR2 SYGVKD. V gave up 2 bases and J gave up 0 bases, with 8 bases separating them. The CDR3 is 16 residues long. CDR3 DNA sequence: TGTGCCATCAGTGAGGGACACCACTCTGGGGCCAACGTCCTGACTTTC. This encodes CAISEGHHSGANVLTF.

This clone was found a few times. CDR3 region: CSVVGSHEQYF. CDR3 bases: TGCAGCGTTGTAGGGTCCCACGAGCAGTACTTC. This sequence joins TRBV29-1 and TRBJ2-7, with unresolved D. Trimming shortened V by 4 bases and J by 5 bases, and 9 bases separated the two germline ends. Germline CDR1 and CDR2: SQVTM and ANQGSEA. This CDR3 contains 11 residues.

The chain is built from TRBV6-1 and TRBJ1-2; 10 nucleotides match TRBD1. The V gene end was trimmed by 6 bases and the J gene end by 4 bases; junction bases not matched to a gene: 5. Germline-derived CDR1 and CDR2 are MNHNS and SASEGT. The CDR3 sequence is 14 residues long. CDR3 sequence reads: CASSRDRGPYGYTF. The DNA for the CDR3 is TGTGCCAGCAGCCGGGACAGGGGCCCCTATGGCTACACCTTC.

The chain joins TRBV6-1 to TRBJ2-2, with D hard to call. The V gene's germline CDR1 is MNHNS and CDR2 SASEGT. V shed 3 bases and J shed 2 bases, with 7 bases lying between them. The CDR3 contains 14 residues. CDR3 sequence: CASSEQANTGELFF. In nucleotides, the CDR3 is TGTGCCAGCAGTGAGCAGGCAAACACCGGGGAGCTGTTTTTT.

As DNA, the CDR3 is TGCGCCAGCAGCCAAGATATACGGAGTTATGGCTACACCTTC. Residues: CASSQDIRSYGYTF. V and J are TRBV4-1 and TRBJ1-2; D gene unclear. Per germline, CDR1 MGHRA and CDR2 YSYEKL. The CDR3 is 14 residues long. Trimming left V 0 bases short and J 5 bases short, with 10 bases between.

This chain joins TRBV7-2 and TRBJ2-3, with TRBD2 matching over 8 bases. In germline, CDR1 is SGHTA, CDR2 FQGNSA. There are 15 residues in the CDR3. J lost 2 bases, V lost 5 bases, and 6 bases had no gene match. The CDR3 here is CASSRIAGYTDTQYF. CDR3 in DNA: TGTGCCAGCAGCCGAATAGCGGGATACACAGATACGCAGTATTTT. The variable domain in full, completed from reference TRBV7-2 and TRBJ2-3, reads GAGVSQSPSNKVTEKGKDVELRCDPISGHTALYWYRQSLGQGLEFLIYFQGNSAPDKSGLPSDRFSAERTGGSVSTLTIQRTQQEDSAVYLCASSRIAGYTDTQYFGPGTRLTVL.

V usage is TRBV29-1 and J usage is TRBJ2-5, with D perhaps TRBD2 (6 bases). Germline values: CDR1 SQVTM, CDR2 ANQGSEA. CDR3 length equals 13 residues. Deletions cut 6 bases from V and 3 bases from J, with 14 bases between. DNA of the CDR3: TGCAGCGTCCTACCGGAGGGGAAAGAGACCCAGTACTTC. Its protein product is CSVLPEGKETQYF.

The V gene is TRBV6-5, the J gene TRBJ1-3; possibly TRBD1 for D (5 bases). Trimming shortened V by 0 bases and J by 4 bases, and 10 bases separated the two germline ends. The CDR3 contains 15 residues. Germline assignment: CDR1 MNHEY and CDR2 SVGAGI. For the CDR3, the DNA is TGTGCCAGCAGTTACTCTTTAGGGGTAGGAAACACCATATATTTT. This codes for CASSYSLGVGNTIYF.

The rearrangement uses TRBV28 and TRBJ1-5; perhaps TRBD1 as D (5 bases). The CDR3 is made up of 12 amino acids. Trimming shortened V by 2 bases and J by 9 bases, and 8 bases separated the two germline ends. The germline CDR1 and CDR2 sequences are MDHEN and SYDVKM. Written as DNA, the CDR3 is TGTGCCAGCAGTTTACCAGGGTTGCCCCAGCATTTT. Its protein is CASSLPGLPQHF.

This clone was observed a few times. This sequence joins TRBV5-1 and TRBJ2-3, with 8 bases matching TRBD1. Germline trimming cut 1 base from V and 3 bases from J; bases unmatched to any gene: 4. CDR3 length: 15 residues. CDR1 is SGHRS and CDR2 is YFSETQ in the germline V gene. Written as DNA, the CDR3 is TGCGCCAGCAGCTTGCGCCAGGGGGCGACAGATACGCAGTATTTT. As protein: CASSLRQGATDTQYF.

This clone was recorded once. The V and J genes are TRBV7-9 and TRBJ1-4; D not resolved. Trimming took 5 bases from V and 0 from J, leaving 10 bases between them. Germline V gene data show CDR1 as SEHNR and CDR2 as FQNEAQ (reference sequence). CDR3 length: 15 residues. DNA of the CDR3: TGTGCCAGCAGCCTTGACGGTGCAACTAATGAAAAACTGTTTTTT. It is translated as CASSLDGATNEKLFF.

Notes on this clone: Likely a read error: the CDR3 ends without its conserved phenylalanine or tryptophan. The CDR3 DNA reads TGTGCCAGCAGCTTAGATCATTTGGAGGGGGAGGACACTGAAGCTTTCCTT. Residues: CASSLDHLEGEDTEAFL. This chain links TRBV11-3 with TRBJ1-1; possibly TRBD1 for D (6 bases). V lost 0 bases and J 3 bases, leaving 17 bases between the germline ends. Germline V CDR1 and CDR2: SGHNT, YENEEA. The CDR3 consists of 17 residues.

The J gene is TRBJ2-7, the V gene TRBV2; the D gene is possibly TRBD1 (6 bases). From germline, CDR1 is SNHLY and CDR2 FYNNEI. Trimming took off 6 bases at V and 3 bases at J, with 9 bases between the two ends. There are 12 residues in the CDR3. For the CDR3, the DNA is TGTGCCAGCAGGGAACAGGGCTACGAGCAGTACTTC. Protein sequence: CASREQGYEQYF. The full variable domain, its missing parts supplied by reference TRBV2 and TRBJ2-7, is EPEVTQTPSHQVTQMGQEVILRCVPISNHLYFYWYRQILGQKVEFLVSFYNNEISEKSEIFDDQFSVERPDGSNFTLKIRSTKLEDSAMYFCASREQGYEQYFGPGTRLTVT.

V and J are TRBV11-2 and TRBJ2-7; 10 bases match TRBD1. The CDR3 is 18 amino acids. Germline trimming cut 2 bases from V and 0 bases from J; bases unmatched to any gene: 10. Germline values: CDR1 SGHAT, CDR2 FQNNGV. The CDR3 region has the DNA TGTGCCAGCAGCTTATTCGGGACAGGGGTATGGTCCTCCTACGAGCAGTACTTC. The encoded protein is CASSLFGTGVWSSYEQYF.

This chain connects TRBV23-1 to TRBJ2-1; D unclear. TRBV23-1 counts as an open reading frame of uncertain function. CDR3 length: 20 residues. Trimming cost V 0 bases and J 8 bases, with 29 bases left between them. CDR3 sequence reads: CASSQSFSRLMRYCLYEQFF. The CDR3 DNA follows: TGCGCCAGCAGTCAATCCTTTAGTAGGTTAATGCGGTATTGCCTCTATGAGCAGTTCTTC.

The V call is TRBV7-6, the J call TRBJ2-3; D gene unclear. Germline V gene sequence: CDR1 SGHVS, CDR2 FNYEAQ. The CDR3 is made up of 14 amino acids. V was cut by 3 bases and J by 0 bases, with 7 bases left in between. This CDR3 is CASSFRSSTDTQYF. CDR3 coding DNA: TGTGCCAGCAGCTTCAGGAGTAGCACAGATACGCAGTATTTT.

The gene calls are TRBV6-1 and TRBJ2-1; perhaps TRBD2 as D (6 bases). The germline CDR1 and CDR2 sequences are MNHNS and SASEGT. V lost 6 bases to trimming and J lost 4 bases, with 7 bases between them. This CDR3 is built from 12 residues. Here the CDR3 reads CASRAGYNEQFF. CDR3 nucleotide sequence: TGTGCCAGCAGGGCGGGATACAATGAGCAGTTCTTC.